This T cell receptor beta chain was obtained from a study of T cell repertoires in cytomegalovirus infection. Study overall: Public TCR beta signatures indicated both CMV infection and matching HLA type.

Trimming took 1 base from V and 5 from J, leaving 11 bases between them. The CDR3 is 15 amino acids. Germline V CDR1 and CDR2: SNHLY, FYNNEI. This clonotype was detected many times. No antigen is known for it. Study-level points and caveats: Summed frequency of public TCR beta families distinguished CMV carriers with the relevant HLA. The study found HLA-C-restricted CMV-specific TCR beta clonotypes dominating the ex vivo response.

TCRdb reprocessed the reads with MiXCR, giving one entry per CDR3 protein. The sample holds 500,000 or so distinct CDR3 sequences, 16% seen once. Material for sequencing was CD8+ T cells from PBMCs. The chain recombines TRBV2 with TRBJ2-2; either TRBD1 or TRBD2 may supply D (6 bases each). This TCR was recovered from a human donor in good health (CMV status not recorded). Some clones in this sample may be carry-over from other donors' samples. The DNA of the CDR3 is TGTGCCAGCAGTGAAGGAGGAGGGGGGACCGGGGAGCTGTTTTTT. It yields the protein CASSEGGGGTGELFF.